The 2 T cell receptor beta chains in this list originate from one sample, sequenced in a study of T cell repertoires in cytomegalovirus infection. No antigens are known for them. MiXCR, run by TCRdb on the reads, gives a single entry per CDR3 protein. The table includes about 700,000 distinct CDR3 sequences, about 30% detected once. The sequenced sample was cultured PBMCs, obtained from culture after CMV antigen stimulation. The receptors stem from a human donor in good health (CMV status not recorded). Some clones in this sample may be carry-over from other donors' samples.

The V and J genes are TRBV11-2 and TRBJ2-3; D remains ambiguous. The CDR3 is made up of 12 amino acids. The germline V gene has CDR1 SGHAT and CDR2 FQNNGV. V lost 5 bases, J lost 10 bases, and 13 bases lay in between. Here the CDR3 DNA reads TGTGCCAGCAGCACATATGAGGAGTCGCAGTATTTT. Translated, it gives CASSTYEESQYF.

This chain connects TRBV7-8 to TRBJ1-1; D is unclear. V dropped 1 base and J dropped 6 bases, with 18 bases sitting between them. The CDR3 consists of 16 residues. Per the germline V gene, CDR1 is SGHVS and CDR2 is FQNEAQ. CDR3 in DNA: TGTGCCAGCAGCTTAGACGGCCGGAACCTGTTGGCTGAAGCTTTCTTT. As protein: CASSLDGRNLLAEAFF.